This is a list of T cell receptor beta chains from one sample in a study of blood T cell repertoires in COVID-19. The data were produced by immunoSEQ multiplex PCR, yet TCRdb's version contains in-frame clones alone and is incomplete. The sample consists of hundreds of thousands of clones, 75% to 90% of them appearing once. Sample: peripheral blood. Every receptor here comes from a man younger than 35 with active or convalescent COVID-19. The CDR3 runs from the conserved cysteine through the conserved F or W. Fields, in order: CDR3 DNA, CDR3 protein, CDR3 length, J gene, V gene, D gene, clone size. D genes are given only for firm matches. Rows may omit the clone size; those that give it use once, few, many or a size class.

DNA: TGTGCCAGCTCGCCTACGACAGGGTGGGACACTGAAGCTTTCTTT
CDR3: CASSPTTGWDTEAFF
length: 15
J: TRBJ1-1
V: TRBV18
D: TRBD1
size: .

DNA: TGTGCCAGCAGCTTGGCCGGTCAGGTCGCCTACGAGCAGTACTTC
CDR3: CASSLAGQVAYEQYF
length: 15
J: TRBJ2-7
V: TRBV5-4
D: .
size: .

DNA: TGTGCCAGCAGTGCCTCTAGCGGGACGAGAGGGGAGACCCAGTACTTC
CDR3: CASSASSGTRGETQYF
length: 16
J: TRBJ2-5
V: TRBV27
D: TRBD2
size: .

DNA: TGCGCCAGCAGCTTCGACAGGATGAACACTGAAGCTTTCTTT
CDR3: CASSFDRMNTEAFF
length: 14
J: TRBJ1-1
V: TRBV5-1
D: .
size: .

DNA: TGTGCCAGCAGTTTACTCGCGGTCAGCTCCTACAATGAGCAGTTCTTC
CDR3: CASSLLAVSSYNEQFF
length: 16
J: TRBJ2-1
V: TRBV27
D: .
size: .

DNA: TGTGCCAGCAGTTTCGCCGGACTAGCGGAGCTCTACGAGCAGTACTTC
CDR3: CASSFAGLAELYEQYF
length: 16
J: TRBJ2-7
V: TRBV28
D: TRBD2
size: .

DNA: TGCGCCAGCTCCGGGGGACGGGGACAGATTAGCAATCAGCCCCAGCATTTT
CDR3: CASSGGRGQISNQPQHF
length: 17
J: TRBJ1-5
V: TRBV10-2
D: TRBD1
size: .

DNA: TGTGCCAGCAGTGTAGGGACAGAGGTCTACGAGCAGTACTTC
CDR3: CASSVGTEVYEQYF
length: 14
J: TRBJ2-7
V: TRBV2
D: TRBD1
size: .

DNA: TGTGCCAGCAGTGAGAGTCCAAACCCCACAGATACGCAGTATTTT
CDR3: CASSESPNPTDTQYF
length: 15
J: TRBJ2-3
V: TRBV6-1
D: .
size: once

DNA: TGTGCCAGCAGCGAAGGGGCCCTAGCGGGAAGTGGAGAGACCCAGTACTTC
CDR3: CASSEGALAGSGETQYF
length: 17
J: TRBJ2-5
V: TRBV6-1
D: TRBD2
size: .

DNA: TGTGCCAGCTCTGTGACGGACTTCAGCACAGATACGCAGTATTTT
CDR3: CASSVTDFSTDTQYF
length: 15
J: TRBJ2-3
V: TRBV28
D: .
size: once

DNA: TGTGCCAGCAGCTTCGGGACAGGGACCTATGGCTACACCTTC
CDR3: CASSFGTGTYGYTF
length: 14
J: TRBJ1-2
V: TRBV5-5
D: TRBD1
size: .

DNA: TGTGCCAGCTCACTAACGCCTGCGACTGTAAGCTCTGGAAACACCATATATTTT
CDR3: CASSLTPATVSSGNTIYF
length: 18
J: TRBJ1-3
V: TRBV18
D: .
size: .

DNA: TGTGCCAGTACGGAACGAGGGGGGGATGAAAAACTGTTTTTT
CDR3: CASTERGGDEKLFF
length: 14
J: TRBJ1-4
V: TRBV19
D: .
size: few

DNA: TGCGCCAGCAGCTTGGCCTTGGCAGGGTTTGGGAAGGGGACTGAAGCTTTCTTT
CDR3: CASSLALAGFGKGTEAFF
length: 18
J: TRBJ1-1
V: TRBV5-1
D: .
size: .

DNA: TGTGCCAGCAGCTTAAGAAGGGGAGGAAACACCATATATTTT
CDR3: CASSLRRGGNTIYF
length: 14
J: TRBJ1-3
V: TRBV7-9
D: .
size: .

DNA: TGTGCCAGCAGCTTAAAGCAGGGTACAGATACGCAGTATTTT
CDR3: CASSLKQGTDTQYF
length: 14
J: TRBJ2-3
V: TRBV7-9
D: .
size: .

DNA: TGTGCCACCAGCACGCCGAGGGACAAGAACTACGAGCAGTACTTC
CDR3: CATSTPRDKNYEQYF
length: 15
J: TRBJ2-7
V: TRBV15
D: .
size: .

DNA: TGTGCCACCAGTGGAGGAGCGATTCCAAATTCACCCCTCCACTTT
CDR3: CATSGGAIPNSPLHF
length: 15
J: TRBJ1-6
V: TRBV24-1
D: .
size: .

DNA: TGTGCCAGCAGTTTATTAGGGACTAGCGGGAGCACCGGGGAGCTGTTTTTT
CDR3: CASSLLGTSGSTGELFF
length: 17
J: TRBJ2-2
V: TRBV27
D: TRBD2
size: .

DNA: TGTGCCAGCTGGGCAGGGGTCCCCGCGAACACCGGGGAGCTGTTTTTT
CDR3: CASWAGVPANTGELFF
length: 16
J: TRBJ2-2
V: TRBV28
D: .
size: .

DNA: TGTGCCAGTAGGAGATCGACGGGGGACTATGGCTACACCTTC
CDR3: CASRRSTGDYGYTF
length: 14
J: TRBJ1-2
V: TRBV19
D: .
size: .

DNA: TGTGCCAGCAGTCGACTAGCGGGAGGTTTACAAGAGACCCAGTACTTC
CDR3: CASSRLAGGLQETQYF
length: 16
J: TRBJ2-5
V: TRBV4-2
D: TRBD2
size: .

DNA: TGCGCCAGCAGCTTAGGACAGCCGAACACCGGGGAGCTGTTTTTT
CDR3: CASSLGQPNTGELFF
length: 15
J: TRBJ2-2
V: TRBV5-1
D: .
size: .

DNA: TGTGCCATCAGTGATCGGGGGGCGTTCACTGAAGCTTTCTTT
CDR3: CAISDRGAFTEAFF
length: 14
J: TRBJ1-1
V: TRBV10-3
D: .
size: .

DNA: TGTGCCAAGACAGGTTTCTCTGGAAACACCATATATTTT
CDR3: CAKTGFSGNTIYF
length: 13
J: TRBJ1-3
V: TRBV2
D: .
size: .

DNA: TGTGCCAGCAGTTATCAGGGAGGAGGCAATCAGCCCCAGCATTTT
CDR3: CASSYQGGGNQPQHF
length: 15
J: TRBJ1-5
V: TRBV6-6
D: .
size: .

DNA: TGTGCCAGCAGTTTATCCGGCTACGAGCAGTACTTC
CDR3: CASSLSGYEQYF
length: 12
J: TRBJ2-7
V: TRBV28
D: .
size: few

DNA: TGCAGCGTTGGGGACAGGGGGGGATACGAGCAGTACTTC
CDR3: CSVGDRGGYEQYF
length: 13
J: TRBJ2-7
V: TRBV29-1
D: TRBD1
size: .

DNA: TGTGCCACCAGTGATTCGCTGCAGTTTGCAGGGGGTGAGCGGCTCCACAATGAGCAGTTCTTC
CDR3: CATSDSLQFAGGERLHNEQFF
length: 21
J: TRBJ2-1
V: TRBV24-1
D: TRBD1
size: .

DNA: TGTGCCAGCAGCCAACAGCTAGCGGGGGGCAATGAGCAGTTCTTC
CDR3: CASSQQLAGGNEQFF
length: 15
J: TRBJ2-1
V: TRBV3-1/TRBV3-2
D: TRBD2
size: .

DNA: TGCAGCGCCCTAGCGGGAGTCGGCAATGAGCAGTTCTTC
CDR3: CSALAGVGNEQFF
length: 13
J: TRBJ2-1
V: TRBV29-1
D: TRBD2
size: .

DNA: TGTGCCAGCAGCCACTTAGGGACAGGGGCTGAAGCTTTCTTT
CDR3: CASSHLGTGAEAFF
length: 14
J: TRBJ1-1
V: TRBV14
D: TRBD1
size: .

DNA: TGTGCCAGCTCACCACGGACAGGGGGCACCGGGGAGCTGTTTTTT
CDR3: CASSPRTGGTGELFF
length: 15
J: TRBJ2-2
V: TRBV18
D: TRBD1
size: .

DNA: TGTGCCAGCAGCCAAGCATTTGCAGATACGCAGTATTTT
CDR3: CASSQAFADTQYF
length: 13
J: TRBJ2-3
V: TRBV3-1/TRBV3-2
D: .
size: .

DNA: TGTGCCAGCAGTGATCGGGGGGCCGACTGGAGAGAGACCCAGTACTTC
CDR3: CASSDRGADWRETQYF
length: 16
J: TRBJ2-5
V: TRBV6-1
D: .
size: .

DNA: TGCGCCAGCAGCCAAGATGGGGGGATTGAAGCTTTCTTT
CDR3: CASSQDGGIEAFF
length: 13
J: TRBJ1-1
V: TRBV4-3
D: .
size: few

DNA: TGTGCCAGCAACTCGGGACAGGTTAGCTCCTACAATGAGCAGTTCTTC
CDR3: CASNSGQVSSYNEQFF
length: 16
J: TRBJ2-1
V: TRBV11-3
D: TRBD1
size: .

DNA: TGTGCCAGTAGTTCCACTAGCGGGAGTACGGCCGTCGATGAGCAGTTCTTC
CDR3: CASSSTSGSTAVDEQFF
length: 17
J: TRBJ2-1
V: TRBV19
D: TRBD2
size: .

DNA: TGTGCCAGCAGCCGAAGTTACAGGGGATCCTACGAGCAGTACTTC
CDR3: CASSRSYRGSYEQYF
length: 15
J: TRBJ2-7
V: TRBV5-5
D: TRBD1
size: .

DNA: TGTGCCAGCAGCTTAGGCGGACTAGCGGGTCAAGAGACCCAGTACTTC
CDR3: CASSLGGLAGQETQYF
length: 16
J: TRBJ2-5
V: TRBV7-2
D: TRBD2
size: .